The next 30 T cell receptor beta chains were all read from a single sample in a study of blood T cell repertoires in COVID-19. Data came from immunoSEQ multiplex PCR; TCRdb stores just in-frame clones and leaves some out. The sample records more than 400,000 clones, 70% to 90% being singletons. The sample consisted of peripheral blood. The receptors stem from a human donor in a cohort sampled during active COVID-19.

The genes are TRBV5-1 and TRBJ2-5, with 9 bases aligning to TRBD1. With 1 base clipped from V and 4 bases from J, the junction kept 2 bases outside the gene matches. CDR1 is SGHRS, CDR2 YFSETQ, per germline. The CDR3 is 14 residues long. The CDR3 is CASSLRQGGETQYF. In DNA, the CDR3 is TGCGCCAGCAGCTTGAGACAGGGGGGAGAGACCCAGTACTTC.

Here the CDR3 DNA reads TGTGCCAGTAGTAGAAGAACAGGCGATAGCAATCAGCCCCAGCATTTT. Its translation is CASSRRTGDSNQPQHF. The chain recombines TRBV19 with TRBJ1-5; D perhaps matches TRBD1 (5 bases). The germline gives CDR1 LNHDA, CDR2 SQIVND (reference sequence). The length of the CDR3 is 16 residues. The V gene lost 4 bases and the J gene lost 0 bases, with 13 bases spanning the gap.

V is TRBV30 and J is TRBJ2-2, with a possible D match to TRBD1 (5 bases). This CDR3 is 13 amino acids long. The V gene's germline CDR1 is GTSNPN and CDR2 SVGIG (reference sequence). Trimming stripped 0 bases from V and 4 bases from J, with 6 bases between. The CDR3 DNA reads as TGTGCCTGGAGTGTGGGGCGCACCGGGGAGCTGTTTTTT. This sequence encodes CAWSVGRTGELFF.

This clone was found a few times. This sample includes further DNA sequences coding for the same CDR3. This chain connects TRBV20-1 to TRBJ2-5; a weak D match, TRBD2 (6 bases). This CDR3 comprises 11 residues. Germline CDR1 DFQATT, CDR2 SNEGSKA (reference sequence). V lost 3 bases to trimming and J lost 5 bases, with 7 bases between them. In nucleotides, the CDR3 is TGCAGTGCTAGGGGGAGGGAGACCCAGTACTTC. The encoded protein is CSARGRETQYF.

There are a few counts of this clone. The V and J genes are TRBV2 and TRBJ2-1; 10 bases align to TRBD1. Germline-derived CDR1 and CDR2 are SNHLY and FYNNEI. Trimming cost V 8 bases and J 8 bases; bases outside gene matches: 9. The CDR3 is 14 residues long. DNA of the CDR3: TGTGCCAGCCGTCGACAGGGGGCTAGGGATGAGCAGTTCTTC. Its protein product is CASRRQGARDEQFF.

V and J are TRBV6-1 and TRBJ1-2; TRBD1 aligns across 10 bases. The CDR3 length is 15 residues. Germline trimming cut 2 bases from V and 7 bases from J; bases unmatched to any gene: 7. Germline CDR1 is MNHNS and CDR2 is SASEGT. Here the CDR3 reads CASSETGTGVTGYTF. As DNA, the CDR3 is TGTGCCAGCAGTGAAACCGGGACAGGGGTTACTGGCTACACCTTC.

The V and J genes are TRBV27 and TRBJ2-2, with D maybe TRBD2 (6 bases). The CDR3 loop spans 13 amino acids. Trimming pared 5 bases from V and 5 bases from J, leaving 9 bases between. Germline V gene sequence: CDR1 MNHEY, CDR2 SMNVEV (reference sequence). This chain's CDR3 is CASSPRGTGELFF. The CDR3 DNA is TGTGCCAGCAGTCCTCGGGGGACCGGGGAGCTGTTTTTT.

V gene TRBV10-3 combines with J gene TRBJ2-7; TRBD2 agrees at 7 bases. Germline CDR1 reads ENHRY; CDR2 reads SYGVKD. The CDR3 is 13 amino acids. The V gene end was trimmed by 7 bases and the J gene end by 5 bases; junction bases not matched to a gene: 8. The CDR3 nucleotides are TGTGCCATCAAGTCTAGCGGAGGAAACGAGCAGTACTTC. This codes for CAIKSSGGNEQYF.

The genes are TRBV19 and TRBJ1-2; D is perhaps TRBD1 (6 bases). The CDR3 spans 14 residues. The germline gives CDR1 LNHDA, CDR2 SQIVND (reference sequence). V dropped 3 bases and J dropped 3 bases, with 11 bases sitting between them. The CDR3 coding sequence is TGTGCCAGTAGTATCGGGGGGCTAGACTATGGCTACACCTTC. Encoded protein: CASSIGGLDYGYTF. Looking up the rest from reference TRBV19 and TRBJ1-2 gives the full variable domain: DGGITQSPKYLFRKEGQNVTLSCEQNLNHDAMYWYRQDPGQGLRLIYYSQIVNDFQKGDIAEGYSVSREKKESFPLTVTSAQKNPTAFYLCASSIGGLDYGYTFGSGTRLTVV.

Regarding this clone: One junction end does not reproduce the germline sequence, and a read error may be involved. The rearrangement links TRBV7-9 to TRBJ2-5; the D gene is possibly TRBD1 (5 bases). The germline V gene encodes CDR1 SEHNR and CDR2 FQNEAQ (reference sequence). This CDR3 has 10 amino acids. CDR3 nucleotides: TGTGCCAGCAGTCAACAGGTTTGGAACTTC. It specifies CASSQQVWNF.

This clone was detected once. This chain links TRBV5-1 with TRBJ2-5; 9 bases fit TRBD1. Germline lookup yields CDR1 SGHRS and CDR2 YFSETQ. This CDR3 spans 15 amino acids. V trimming: 0 bases; J trimming: 3 bases; junction bases outside the gene matches: 3. The CDR3: CASSLGDRAKETQYF. The CDR3 region has the DNA TGCGCCAGCAGCTTGGGGGACAGGGCCAAAGAGACCCAGTACTTC. Full variable domain (outside the CDR3, taken from reference TRBV5-1 and TRBJ2-5): KAGVTQTPRYLIKTRGQQVTLSCSPISGHRSVSWYQQTPGQGLQFLFEYFSETQRNKGNFPGRFSGRQFSNSRSEMNVSTLELGDSALYLCASSLGDRAKETQYFGPGTRLLVL.

The gene calls are TRBV6-4 and TRBJ2-3; TRBD1 might be the D (5 bases). The CDR3 extends over 15 amino acids. V lost 2 bases to trimming and J lost 0 bases, with 9 bases between them. The V gene's germline CDR1 is MRHNA and CDR2 SNTAGT. CDR3 in DNA: TGTGCCAGCAGTGACGAAGGGGTGAGCACAGATACGCAGTATTTT. Its protein is CASSDEGVSTDTQYF.

The V gene is TRBV7-2, the J gene TRBJ2-3; 8 bases agree with TRBD2. The CDR3 has 16 residues. The germline CDR1 and CDR2 sequences are SGHTA and FQGNSA. The J segment lost 4 bases and the V segment lost 5 bases, leaving 11 bases of the junction unmatched. The CDR3 reads CASSTRGAGAPDTQYF. CDR3 nucleotide sequence: TGTGCCAGCAGCACGCGAGGAGCGGGAGCCCCAGATACGCAGTATTTT.

The gene calls are TRBV29-1 and TRBJ1-1; D is perhaps TRBD1 (5 bases). The germline V gene encodes CDR1 SQVTM and CDR2 ANQGSEA. The V end was cut by 5 bases, the J end by 2 bases, with 12 bases between. The CDR3 contains 13 residues. CDR3 sequence reads: CSVRGLPNTEAFF. The DNA for the CDR3 is TGCAGCGTTAGGGGCCTCCCTAACACTGAAGCTTTCTTT.

Here the CDR3 reads CAWTPGTQETQYF. DNA of the CDR3: TGTGCCTGGACCCCCGGGACACAAGAGACCCAGTACTTC. The chain combines TRBV30 with TRBJ2-5, with a tentative D call TRBD1 (6 bases). Germline V gives CDR1 GTSNPN, CDR2 SVGIG (reference sequence). The CDR3 spans 13 residues. The V end was cut by 4 bases, the J end by 2 bases, with 11 bases between.

This clone showed up just a few times. The same CDR3 is also encoded by other DNA sequences in this sample. The chain is built from TRBV5-1 and TRBJ2-7, with no clear D. Germline loops: CDR1 SGHRS, CDR2 YFSETQ. The CDR3 is made up of 14 amino acids. The V and J ends lost 1 base and 0 bases respectively, with 8 bases between them. The CDR3, as DNA: TGCGCCAGCAGCTTGACGGCAGGCTCCTACGAGCAGTACTTC. The encoded protein is CASSLTAGSYEQYF.

CDR3 region: CATSPASGYNEQFF. DNA of the CDR3: TGTGCCACCAGCCCGGCTAGCGGATACAATGAGCAGTTCTTC. The chain carries TRBV24-1 and TRBJ2-1; TRBD2 matches at 7 bases. The CDR3 runs 14 residues. Germline values: CDR1 KGHDR, CDR2 SFDVKD. With V trimmed by 7 bases and J by 4 bases, 6 bases remained unmatched.

This chain uses TRBV6-7 with TRBJ1-3; D might be TRBD1 (6 bases). TRBV6-7 is marked as an open reading frame, function uncertain. CDR3 length equals 17 residues. Trimming stripped 0 bases from V and 9 bases from J, with 21 bases between. Here the CDR3 reads CASSYSSTAQGLGTIYF. CDR3 in DNA: TGTGCCAGCAGTTACTCCTCGACCGCGCAGGGGCTTGGCACCATATATTTT.

The rearrangement uses TRBV10-3 and TRBJ2-1; the D gene is possibly TRBD2 (5 bases). The CDR3 spans 16 residues. CDR1 and CDR2 from the germline V gene are ENHRY and SYGVKD. Trimming removed 0 bases from V and 2 bases from J, with 11 bases in between. The CDR3 nucleotides read TGTGCCATCAGTGAGTCTGAGGGAAGGGCCTACAATGAGCAGTTCTTC. This encodes CAISESEGRAYNEQFF.

The chain is built from TRBV5-4 and TRBJ2-3, with D tentatively TRBD1 (6 bases). The CDR3 contains 16 residues. Trimming left V 2 bases short and J 2 bases short, with 15 bases between. CDR1 SGHNT and CDR2 YYREEE come from the germline V gene (reference sequence). The CDR3 coding sequence is TGTGCCAGCAGCTTACCAGGGGCCCTTATCACAGATACGCAGTATTTT. Translated, it gives CASSLPGALITDTQYF.

The CDR3 DNA follows: TGCAGCGTTTCGCCGGGACAGATGTTCTCCTACGAGCAGTACTTC. Its protein is CSVSPGQMFSYEQYF. The rearrangement links TRBV29-1 to TRBJ2-7; 7 bases are shared with TRBD1. This CDR3 region has 15 residues. Germline V CDR1 and CDR2: SQVTM, ANQGSEA. V lost 5 bases and J lost 0; bases outside the gene matches: 10.

This rearrangement joins TRBV7-2 to TRBJ1-4; 8 bases line up with TRBD1. V lost 4 bases, J lost 4 bases, and 5 bases stayed unmatched. Germline V gene lookup returns CDR1 SGHTA and CDR2 FQGNSA. The CDR3 runs 15 residues. The CDR3: CASSSDRGHNEKLFF. CDR3 DNA: TGTGCCAGCAGCTCCGACAGGGGTCATAATGAAAAACTGTTTTTT. The whole variable domain, filled in from reference TRBV7-2 and TRBJ1-4, reads GAGVSQSPSNKVTEKGKDVELRCDPISGHTALYWYRQSLGQGLEFLIYFQGNSAPDKSGLPSDRFSAERTGGSVSTLTIQRTQQEDSAVYLCASSSDRGHNEKLFFGSGTQLSVL.

The V gene is TRBV28, the J gene TRBJ1-1; D is perhaps TRBD1 (6 bases). This CDR3 contains 16 residues. V was clipped by 2 bases and J by 0 bases, with 13 bases between them. Germline V lookup: CDR1 MDHEN, CDR2 SYDVKM. The chain's CDR3 is CASSLHSDSMNTEAFF. DNA of the CDR3: TGTGCCAGCAGTTTACACTCGGACAGCATGAACACTGAAGCTTTCTTT. Filled out from reference TRBV28 and TRBJ1-1, the complete variable domain reads DVKVTQSSRYLVKRTGEKVFLECVQDMDHENMFWYRQDPGLGLRLIYFSYDVKMKEKGDIPEGYSVSREKKERFSLILESASTNQTSMYLCASSLHSDSMNTEAFFGQGTRLTVV.

The CDR3 spells CASSQDRDRGRETQYF. The CDR3 DNA reads as TGTGCCAGCAGCCAAGACCGGGACAGGGGGAGGGAGACCCAGTACTTC. This rearrangement joins TRBV3-1 (or the pseudogene TRBV3-2) to TRBJ2-5, with 11 positions matching TRBD1. The CDR3 extends over 16 amino acids. V lost 0 bases and J lost 5; bases outside the gene matches: 5. Germline V gene lookup returns CDR1 LGHDT and CDR2 YNNKEL (reference sequence).

This sequence joins TRBV24-1 and TRBJ2-1, with D perhaps TRBD1 (5 bases). Germline lookup yields CDR1 KGHDR and CDR2 SFDVKD. There are 13 residues in the CDR3. The V and J ends lost 8 bases and 5 bases respectively, with 12 bases between them. As DNA, the CDR3 is TGTGCCACCAACAGGTGGGATGACAATGAGCAGTTCTTC. Its translation is CATNRWDDNEQFF.

The chain carries TRBV19 and TRBJ2-7; D might be TRBD1 (6 bases). Trimming pared 0 bases from V and 2 bases from J, leaving 8 bases between. The CDR3 totals 14 residues. Germline CDR1 and CDR2: LNHDA and SQIVND (reference sequence). The CDR3 loop reads CASSIEGAPYEQYF. Here the CDR3 DNA reads TGTGCCAGTAGTATAGAGGGGGCTCCCTACGAGCAGTACTTC.

The chain has TRBV7-9 and TRBJ1-1; D is unclear. Germline V lookup: CDR1 SEHNR, CDR2 FQNEAQ (reference sequence). CDR3 length: 15 amino acids. V was clipped by 5 bases and J by 1 base, with 14 bases between them. CDR3 DNA sequence: TGTGCCAGCAGCCTACTATCCGATACGAACACTGAAGCTTTCTTT. Protein sequence: CASSLLSDTNTEAFF.

The chain recombines TRBV2 with TRBJ1-1, with a tentative D call TRBD1 (6 bases). Trimming shortened V by 7 bases and J by 3 bases, and 6 bases separated the two germline ends. The length of the CDR3 is 11 residues. Germline assignment: CDR1 SNHLY and CDR2 FYNNEI. As DNA, the CDR3 is TGTGCCAGCAAGGGGGACACTGAAGCTTTCTTT. Translation: CASKGDTEAFF.

The chain has TRBV30 and TRBJ1-2; TRBD1 aligns across 7 bases. The V gene's germline CDR1 is GTSNPN and CDR2 SVGIG (reference sequence). The CDR3 loop spans 14 amino acids. V was pared by 8 bases and J by 4 bases, with 13 bases of the junction left unmatched. The CDR3 is CALIPPGQIYGYTF. In nucleotides, the CDR3 is TGTGCCCTAATCCCTCCGGGACAGATCTATGGCTACACCTTC.

The chain links TRBV19 to TRBJ1-3; D is unclear. V gave up 0 bases and J gave up 1 base, with 10 bases separating them. Germline V gives CDR1 LNHDA, CDR2 SQIVND (reference sequence). The CDR3 has 16 amino acids. The CDR3 sequence: CASSIDRRPSGNTIYF. Here the CDR3 DNA reads TGTGCCAGTAGTATAGATCGGCGGCCGTCTGGAAACACCATATATTTT.